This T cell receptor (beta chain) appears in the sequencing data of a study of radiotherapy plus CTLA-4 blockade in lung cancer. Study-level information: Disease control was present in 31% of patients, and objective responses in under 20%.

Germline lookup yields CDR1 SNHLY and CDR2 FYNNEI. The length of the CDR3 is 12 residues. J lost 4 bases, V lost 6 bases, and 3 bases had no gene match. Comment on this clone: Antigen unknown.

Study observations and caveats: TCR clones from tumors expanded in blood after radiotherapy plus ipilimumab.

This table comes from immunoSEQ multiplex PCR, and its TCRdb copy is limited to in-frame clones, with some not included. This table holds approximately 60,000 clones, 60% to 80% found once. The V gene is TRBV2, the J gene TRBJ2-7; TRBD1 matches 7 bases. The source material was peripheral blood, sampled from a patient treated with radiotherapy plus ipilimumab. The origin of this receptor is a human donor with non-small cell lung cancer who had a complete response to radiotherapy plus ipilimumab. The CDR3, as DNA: TGTGCCAGCAGCTCAGGGGGTTACGAGCAGTACGTC. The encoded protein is CASSSGGYEQYV.